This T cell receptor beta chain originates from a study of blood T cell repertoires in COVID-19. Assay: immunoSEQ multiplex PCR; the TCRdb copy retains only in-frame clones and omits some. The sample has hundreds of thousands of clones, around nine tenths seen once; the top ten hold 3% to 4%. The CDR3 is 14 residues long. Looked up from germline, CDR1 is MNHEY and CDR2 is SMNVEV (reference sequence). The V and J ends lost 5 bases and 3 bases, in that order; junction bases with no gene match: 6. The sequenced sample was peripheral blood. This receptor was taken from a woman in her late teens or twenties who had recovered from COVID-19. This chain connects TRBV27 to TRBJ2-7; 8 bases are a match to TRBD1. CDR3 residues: CASSPRDRYYEQYV. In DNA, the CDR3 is TGTGCCAGCAGTCCCCGGGACAGGTACTACGAGCAGTACGTC.